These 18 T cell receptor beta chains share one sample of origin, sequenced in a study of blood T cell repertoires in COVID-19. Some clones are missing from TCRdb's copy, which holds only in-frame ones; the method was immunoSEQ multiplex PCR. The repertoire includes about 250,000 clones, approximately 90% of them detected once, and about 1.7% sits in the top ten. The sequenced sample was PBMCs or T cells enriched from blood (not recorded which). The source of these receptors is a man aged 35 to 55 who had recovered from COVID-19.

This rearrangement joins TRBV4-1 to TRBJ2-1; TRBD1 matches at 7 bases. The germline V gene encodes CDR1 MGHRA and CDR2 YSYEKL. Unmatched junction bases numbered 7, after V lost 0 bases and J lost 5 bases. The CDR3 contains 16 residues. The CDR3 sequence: CASSQDLSTGNNEQFF. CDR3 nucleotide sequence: TGCGCCAGCAGCCAAGATCTGTCGACAGGGAACAATGAGCAGTTCTTC.

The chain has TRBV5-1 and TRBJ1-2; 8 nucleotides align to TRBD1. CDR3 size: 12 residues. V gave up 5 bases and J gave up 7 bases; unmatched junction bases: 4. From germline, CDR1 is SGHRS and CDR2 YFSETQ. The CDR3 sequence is CASRTGAGGYTF. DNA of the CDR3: TGCGCCAGCAGGACAGGGGCGGGTGGCTACACCTTC.

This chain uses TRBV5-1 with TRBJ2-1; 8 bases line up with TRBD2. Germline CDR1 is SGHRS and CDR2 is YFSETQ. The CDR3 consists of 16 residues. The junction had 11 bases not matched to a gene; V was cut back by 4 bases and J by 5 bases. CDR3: CASSLWGSGVDNEQFF. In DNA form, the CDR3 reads TGCGCCAGCAGCCTTTGGGGTAGCGGGGTAGACAATGAGCAGTTCTTC.

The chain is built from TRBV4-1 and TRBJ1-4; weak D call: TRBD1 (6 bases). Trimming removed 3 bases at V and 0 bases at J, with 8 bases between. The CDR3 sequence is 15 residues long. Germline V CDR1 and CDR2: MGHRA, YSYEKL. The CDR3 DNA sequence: TGCGCCAGCAGCCATTGGACAGCAACTAATGAAAAACTGTTTTTT. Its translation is CASSHWTATNEKLFF.

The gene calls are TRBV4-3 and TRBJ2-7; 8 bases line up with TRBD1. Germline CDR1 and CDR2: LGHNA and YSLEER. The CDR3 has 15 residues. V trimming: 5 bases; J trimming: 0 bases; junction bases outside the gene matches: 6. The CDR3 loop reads CASSRRQGSSYEQYF. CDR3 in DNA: TGCGCCAGCAGCAGACGACAGGGGAGCTCCTACGAGCAGTACTTC.

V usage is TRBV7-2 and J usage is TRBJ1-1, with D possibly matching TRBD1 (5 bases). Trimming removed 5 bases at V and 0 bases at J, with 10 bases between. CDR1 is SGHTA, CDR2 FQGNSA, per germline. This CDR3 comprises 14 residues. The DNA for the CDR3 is TGTGCCAGCAGCCCAGGGCCGGTGAACACTGAAGCTTTCTTT. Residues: CASSPGPVNTEAFF.

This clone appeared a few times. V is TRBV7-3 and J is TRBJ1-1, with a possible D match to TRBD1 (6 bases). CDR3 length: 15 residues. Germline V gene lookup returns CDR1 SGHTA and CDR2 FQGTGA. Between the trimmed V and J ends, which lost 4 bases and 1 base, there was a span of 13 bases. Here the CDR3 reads CASSSPQGGNTEAFF. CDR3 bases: TGTGCCAGCAGCTCGCCACAGGGTGGGAACACTGAAGCTTTCTTT. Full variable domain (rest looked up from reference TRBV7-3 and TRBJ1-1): GAGVSQTPSNKVTEKGKYVELRCDPISGHTALYWYRQSLGQGPEFLIYFQGTGAADDSGLPNDRFFAVRPEGSVSTLKIQRTERGDSAVYLCASSSPQGGNTEAFFGQGTRLTVV.

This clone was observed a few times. The CDR3 DNA follows: TGTGCCAGCAGCCGGGACAGTACTTCCTACGAGCAGTACTTC. It is translated as CASSRDSTSYEQYF. V and J are TRBV7-6 and TRBJ2-7, with 7 bases identical to TRBD1. CDR1 and CDR2 from the germline V gene are SGHVS and FNYEAQ. This CDR3 spans 14 amino acids. V shed 5 bases, J shed 1 base, and the junction held 5 bases outside the gene matches.

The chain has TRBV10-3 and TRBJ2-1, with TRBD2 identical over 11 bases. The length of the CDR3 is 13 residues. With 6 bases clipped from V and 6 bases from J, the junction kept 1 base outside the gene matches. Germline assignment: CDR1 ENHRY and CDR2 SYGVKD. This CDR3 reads CAISGTSGNEQFF. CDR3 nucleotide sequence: TGTGCCATCAGCGGGACTAGCGGCAATGAGCAGTTCTTC.

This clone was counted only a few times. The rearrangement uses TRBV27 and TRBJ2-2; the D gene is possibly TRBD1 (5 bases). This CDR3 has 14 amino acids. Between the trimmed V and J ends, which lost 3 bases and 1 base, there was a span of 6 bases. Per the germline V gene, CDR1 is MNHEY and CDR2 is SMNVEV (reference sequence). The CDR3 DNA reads TGTGCCAGCAGTTTTCAGGGGAACACCGGGGAGCTGTTTTTT. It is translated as CASSFQGNTGELFF.

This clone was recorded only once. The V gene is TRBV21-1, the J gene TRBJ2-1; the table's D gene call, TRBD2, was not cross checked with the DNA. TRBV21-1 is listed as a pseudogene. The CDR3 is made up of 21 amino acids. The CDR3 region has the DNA TGTGCCAGCAGCAAAATGGCCCCTGTCGGTTCCGCGGGAGTTGGATGGAATGAGCAGTTCTTC. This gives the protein CASSKMAPVGSAGVGWNEQFF.

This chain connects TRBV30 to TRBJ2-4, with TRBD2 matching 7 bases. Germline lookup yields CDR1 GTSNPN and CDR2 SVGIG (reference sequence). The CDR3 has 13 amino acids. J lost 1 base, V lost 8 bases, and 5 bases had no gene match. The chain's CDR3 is CAVGRGAKNIQYF. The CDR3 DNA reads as TGTGCCGTAGGGCGGGGGGCCAAAAACATTCAGTACTTC.

For the CDR3, the DNA is TGTGCCAGCTCACCACAGACTAGCGGGGTTCCTAGCACAGATACGCAGTATTTT. It codes for CASSPQTSGVPSTDTQYF. V gene TRBV18 combines with J gene TRBJ2-3, with 11 bases matching TRBD2. This CDR3 has 18 residues. V lost 1 base to trimming and J lost 0 bases; unmatched junction nucleotides: 6. In germline, CDR1 is KGHSH, CDR2 LQKENI.

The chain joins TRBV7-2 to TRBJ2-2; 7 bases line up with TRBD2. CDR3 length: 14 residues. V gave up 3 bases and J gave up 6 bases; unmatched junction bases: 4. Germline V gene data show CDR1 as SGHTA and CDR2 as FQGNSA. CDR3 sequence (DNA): TGTGCCAGCAGCTTTCAACGGGGGGCCGGGGAGCTGTTTTTT. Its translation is CASSFQRGAGELFF.

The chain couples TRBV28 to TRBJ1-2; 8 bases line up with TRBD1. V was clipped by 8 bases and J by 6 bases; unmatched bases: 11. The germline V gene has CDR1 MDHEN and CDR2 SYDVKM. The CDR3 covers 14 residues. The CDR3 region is CASGPRGRWNGYTF. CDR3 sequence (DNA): TGTGCCAGCGGACCCAGGGGGCGTTGGAATGGCTACACCTTC.

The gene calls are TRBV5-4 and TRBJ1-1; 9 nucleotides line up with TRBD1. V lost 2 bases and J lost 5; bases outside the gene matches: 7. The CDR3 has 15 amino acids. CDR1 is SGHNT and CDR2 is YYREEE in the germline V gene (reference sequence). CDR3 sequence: CASSLGQGMGTEAFF. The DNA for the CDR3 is TGTGCCAGCAGCTTAGGACAGGGGATGGGGACTGAAGCTTTCTTT.

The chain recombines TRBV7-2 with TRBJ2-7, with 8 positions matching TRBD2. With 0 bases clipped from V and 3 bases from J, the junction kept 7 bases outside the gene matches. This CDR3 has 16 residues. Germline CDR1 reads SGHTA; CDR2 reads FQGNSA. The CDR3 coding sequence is TGTGCCAGCAGCTTAGCTGCGCGGGCGGGAGGCTACGAGCAGTACTTC. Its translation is CASSLAARAGGYEQYF. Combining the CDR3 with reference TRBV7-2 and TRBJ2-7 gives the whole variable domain GAGVSQSPSNKVTEKGKDVELRCDPISGHTALYWYRQSLGQGLEFLIYFQGNSAPDKSGLPSDRFSAERTGGSVSTLTIQRTQQEDSAVYLCASSLAARAGGYEQYFGPGTRLTVT.

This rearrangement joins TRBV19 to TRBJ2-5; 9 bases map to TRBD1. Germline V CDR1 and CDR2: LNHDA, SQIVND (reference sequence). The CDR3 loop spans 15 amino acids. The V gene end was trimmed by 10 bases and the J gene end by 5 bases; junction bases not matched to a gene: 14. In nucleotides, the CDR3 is TGTGCCACCCGGGAGACAGGGGGGATGCCGGAGACCCAGTACTTC. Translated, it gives CATRETGGMPETQYF.